Listed below are T cell receptor beta chains from one sample, sequenced in a study of blood T cell repertoires in COVID-19. The assay was immunoSEQ multiplex PCR, and TCRdb's table has in-frame clones only and misses some. In the table there are 75,000 to 80,000 clones, 88% of which are singletons. Sequenced material: peripheral blood. The source of these receptors is a human donor in a cohort sampled during active COVID-19. CDR3s include the opening cysteine and the closing phenylalanine or tryptophan. The D gene is left open where the match is weak. Rows give clone size only sometimes, using once, few, many, or a class for an expanded clone.

V: TRBV18; J: TRBJ2-3; size: .; D: .; CDR3: CASSPRRELSISTDTQYF; DNA: TGTGCCAGCTCACCACGAAGAGAACTCTCCATATCCACAGATACGCAGTATTTT
V: TRBV11-1; J: TRBJ2-7; size: .; D: .; CDR3: CASSPNRYEQYF; DNA: TGTGCCAGCAGCCCAAACAGATACGAGCAGTACTTC
V: TRBV19; J: TRBJ2-3; size: .; D: .; CDR3: CAARDRGTDTQYF; DNA: TGTGCCGCCAGGGATCGGGGCACAGATACGCAGTATTTT
V: TRBV5-5; J: TRBJ2-3; size: few; D: TRBD1; CDR3: CASSRRDRAVTDTQYF; DNA: TGTGCCAGCAGCCGTAGGGACAGGGCAGTCACAGATACGCAGTATTTT
V: TRBV7-9; J: TRBJ2-1; size: .; D: TRBD2; CDR3: CASSLVGLAGSHEQFF; DNA: TGTGCCAGCAGCTTAGTGGGACTAGCGGGATCCCATGAGCAGTTCTTC
V: TRBV9; J: TRBJ2-5; size: once; D: TRBD2; CDR3: CASSVRGGSETQYF; DNA: TGTGCCAGCAGCGTACGGGGCGGGAGTGAGACCCAGTACTTC
V: TRBV3-1/TRBV3-2; J: TRBJ1-2; size: few; D: .; CDR3: CASSQDPDYGYTF; DNA: TGTGCCAGCAGCCAAGATCCGGACTATGGCTACACCTTC
V: TRBV18; J: TRBJ1-2; size: .; D: .; CDR3: CASSPGIGDNSYGYTF; DNA: TGTGCCAGCTCACCAGGGATAGGGGACAACAGCTATGGCTACACCTTC
V: TRBV7-9; J: TRBJ2-3; size: .; D: TRBD1; CDR3: CASSHPGQGITDTQYF; DNA: TGTGCCAGCAGTCACCCGGGACAGGGGATTACAGATACGCAGTATTTT
V: TRBV4-2; J: TRBJ1-5; size: .; D: .; CDR3: CASSQPGGQNNQPQHF; DNA: TGTGCCAGCAGCCAACCGGGAGGTCAAAACAATCAGCCCCAGCATTTT
V: TRBV5-6; J: TRBJ1-6; size: .; D: .; CDR3: CASSLAGLRYNSPLHF; DNA: TGTGCCAGCAGCCTGGCGGGACTGAGATATAATTCACCCCTCCACTTT
V: TRBV30; J: TRBJ1-5; size: once; D: .; CDR3: CAWSVPGFWSNQPQHF; DNA: TGTGCCTGGAGTGTACCAGGTTTTTGGAGCAATCAGCCCCAGCATTTT
V: TRBV2; J: TRBJ1-1; size: .; D: .; CDR3: CASSEVRVRNTEAFF; DNA: TGTGCCAGCAGTGAAGTCAGGGTCAGAAACACTGAAGCTTTCTTT
V: TRBV6-5; J: TRBJ1-2; size: .; D: .; CDR3: CASSYRQGLGYGYTF; DNA: TGTGCCAGCAGTTACAGGCAGGGCCTGGGATATGGCTACACCTTC
V: TRBV27; J: TRBJ1-6; size: .; D: TRBD1; CDR3: CASSPLGQLLSSYNSPLHF; DNA: TGTGCCAGCAGTCCCCTGGGACAGCTATTAAGCTCCTATAATTCACCCCTCCACTTT
V: TRBV2; J: TRBJ2-7; size: .; D: .; CDR3: CASKRAYEQYF; DNA: TGTGCCAGCAAGAGAGCCTACGAGCAGTACTTC
V: TRBV18; J: TRBJ1-2; size: .; D: TRBD1; CDR3: CASSPPEGARGYTF; DNA: TGTGCCAGCTCACCACCGGAGGGGGCCAGGGGCTACACCTTC
V: TRBV18; J: TRBJ2-7; size: once; D: .; CDR3: CASSLSGTLSYEQYF; DNA: TGTGCCAGCTCCCTCTCCGGGACACTTTCCTACGAGCAGTACTTC
V: TRBV6-5; J: TRBJ2-3; size: .; D: TRBD1; CDR3: CASSSPGQPTDTQYF; DNA: TGTGCCAGCAGTTCACCGGGACAGCCCACAGATACGCAGTATTTT
V: TRBV28; J: TRBJ1-1; size: .; D: TRBD1; CDR3: CASSSRDRGAFF; DNA: TGTGCCAGCAGTTCCAGGGACAGGGGGGCTTTCTTT
V: TRBV5-1; J: TRBJ1-4; size: .; D: TRBD1; CDR3: CASRPQGANEKLFF; DNA: TGCGCCAGCAGACCTCAGGGGGCCAACGAAAAACTGTTTTTT
V: TRBV6-2/TRBV6-3; J: TRBJ2-7; size: .; D: TRBD2; CDR3: CASSQQGLAHKQYF; DNA: TGTGCCAGCAGTCAACAGGGACTAGCCCACAAGCAGTACTTC
V: TRBV5-4; J: TRBJ2-7; size: .; D: .; CDR3: CASSPQGSGSYEQYF; DNA: TGTGCCAGCAGCCCACAGGGATCTGGCTCCTACGAGCAGTACTTC
V: TRBV5-7; J: TRBJ1-5; size: .; D: .; CDR3: CASRRQGGICQPQHF; DNA: TGTGCCAGCAGGAGACAAGGAGGAATTTGTCAGCCCCAGCATTTT
V: TRBV4-1; J: TRBJ2-4; size: .; D: TRBD1; CDR3: CASSQASSGTGVNIQYF; DNA: TGCGCCAGCAGCCAAGCGAGCTCCGGGACAGGGGTGAACATTCAGTACTTC
V: TRBV12-3/TRBV12-4; J: TRBJ1-1; size: .; D: TRBD1; CDR3: CASSPDRDTEAFF; DNA: TGTGCCAGCAGTCCCGACAGGGACACTGAAGCTTTCTTT
V: TRBV5-4; J: TRBJ1-5; size: .; D: TRBD1; CDR3: CASSLDRAAQPQHF; DNA: TGTGCCAGCAGCCTCGACAGGGCGGCTCAGCCCCAGCATTTT
V: TRBV5-1; J: TRBJ1-1; size: once; D: .; CDR3: CASSHDTEAFF; DNA: TGCGCCAGCAGCCATGACACTGAAGCTTTCTTT